The 3 T cell receptor beta chains listed next were all sequenced from one sample in a study of CD8 T cells in Susac syndrome. RNA in amounts of 0.5 to 1 ug was reverse transcribed with random hexamers. TCRdb re-analysed the immunoSEQ multiplex PCR reads in MiXCR, keeping a single row per CDR3 protein. The table includes over 95,000 distinct CDR3 sequences, just under 95% detected once. Sequencing input: CD8+ T cells from PBMCs. These receptors all come from a human donor in good health.

This chain uses TRBV2 with TRBJ2-5, with TRBD2 matching over 9 bases. J lost 7 bases, V lost 1 base, and 4 bases had no gene match. Germline V gives CDR1 SNHLY, CDR2 FYNNEI. The length of the CDR3 is 14 residues. The CDR3 region is CASSEVAGVGTQYF. CDR3 sequence (DNA): TGTGCCAGCAGTGAAGTAGCGGGAGTAGGGACCCAGTACTTC.

The genes are TRBV20-1 and TRBJ2-7; 7 bases are a match to TRBD2. The V and J ends lost 3 bases and 4 bases, in that order; junction bases with no gene match: 12. CDR1 and CDR2 (germline): DFQATT, SNEGSKA (reference sequence). The CDR3 has 15 residues. The CDR3 nucleotides are TGCAGTGCTAGTCTTGGACTAGGTCCGGAATACGAGCAGTACTTC. Amino acid sequence: CSASLGLGPEYEQYF.

The rearrangement joins TRBV7-2 to TRBJ2-5; D remains ambiguous. CDR3 size: 13 residues. The V end was cut by 4 bases, the J end by 3 bases, with 9 bases between. The V gene's germline CDR1 is SGHTA and CDR2 FQGNSA. The chain's CDR3 is CASSSWAEETQYF. CDR3 coding DNA: TGTGCCAGCAGCTCCTGGGCCGAAGAGACCCAGTACTTC.